The 15 T cell receptor beta chains below come from one sample, sequenced in a study of CD8+ T cells in alopecia areata. Regarding treatment: oral pan-JAK inhibitor, 5-10 mg twice daily. Once RNA had been extracted, it was reverse transcribed into cDNA to act as the sequencing template. The protocol was immunoSEQ multiplex PCR, while the TCRdb copy is restricted to in-frame clones and leaves out a portion. The table has more than 110,000 clones, 50% to 65% seen once; the top ten hold approximately 15%. The source was CD8+ T cells sorted from blood, collected at week 4, from a patient treated with tofacitinib. The receptors come from a human donor with alopecia areata.

This clone came up a few times. V and J are TRBV9 and TRBJ2-2; 9 nucleotides line up with TRBD1. The CDR3 sequence is 16 residues long. Germline CDR1 reads SGDLS; CDR2 reads YYNGEE. With 3 bases clipped from V and 0 bases from J, the junction kept 3 bases outside the gene matches. CDR3 bases: TGTGCCAGCAGCGGGGACAGGGAGCCGAACACCGGGGAGCTGTTTTTT. Translation: CASSGDREPNTGELFF.

The chain joins TRBV9 to TRBJ2-3; TRBD1 aligns across 8 bases. Germline-derived CDR1 and CDR2 are SGDLS and YYNGEE. Losses at the gene ends were 4 bases for V and 4 bases for J; bases not matched to a gene: 5. The CDR3 totals 14 residues. The CDR3 region is CASSPGQGADTQYF. The CDR3 DNA follows: TGTGCCAGCAGCCCCGGACAGGGAGCAGATACGCAGTATTTT.

The gene calls are TRBV14 and TRBJ1-1; D not certain. The germline gives CDR1 SGHDN, CDR2 FVKESK. Trimming cost V 3 bases and J 2 bases, with 7 bases left between them. The CDR3 has 13 amino acids. For the CDR3, the DNA is TGTGCCAGCAGCCATCAGGCTAACACTGAAGCTTTCTTT. It yields the protein CASSHQANTEAFF.

The V gene is TRBV5-6, the J gene TRBJ2-7; D is perhaps TRBD1 (6 bases). Germline CDR1 and CDR2: SGHDT and YYEEEE. Between the trimmed V and J ends, which lost 4 bases and 6 bases, there was a span of 11 bases. The CDR3 runs to 12 residues. The CDR3: CASSIQGSEQYF. The CDR3 nucleotides read TGTGCCAGCAGCATACAGGGTTCCGAGCAGTACTTC.

The chain couples TRBV5-6 to TRBJ1-5, with TRBD1 matching 10 bases. V dropped 0 bases and J dropped 7; count of bases not matched to a gene: 4. The CDR3 is made up of 15 amino acids. Germline V gene sequence: CDR1 SGHDT, CDR2 YYEEEE. The CDR3 DNA is TGTGCCAGCAGCTTGGGGGGACAGGGGATGCAGCCCCAGCATTTT. Its protein is CASSLGGQGMQPQHF.

The V call is TRBV30, the J call TRBJ2-7, with D maybe TRBD2 (5 bases). The CDR3 is 12 amino acids. The germline CDR1 and CDR2 sequences are GTSNPN and SVGIG (reference sequence). V lost 0 bases and J lost 7, with 10 bases in between. CDR3 DNA: TGTGCCTGGAGTGTGAGGGCCCGGGAGCAGTACTTC. Translating it yields CAWSVRAREQYF. Full variable domain (missing parts from reference TRBV30 and TRBJ2-7): SQTIHQWPATLVQPVGSPLSLECTVEGTSNPNLYWYRQAAGRGLQLLFYSVGIGQISSEVPQNLSASRPQDRQFILSSKKLLLSDSGFYLCAWSVRAREQYFGPGTRLTVT.

The CDR3 bases are TGTGCCAGCAGCTCAGGACCGGCGATGAACGCTTTCTTT. The encoded protein is CASSSGPAMNAFF. V and J are TRBV5-6 and TRBJ1-1; D is unresolved. This CDR3 spans 13 amino acids. Germline assignment: CDR1 SGHDT and CDR2 YYEEEE. V lost 3 bases and J 11 bases, leaving 17 bases between the germline ends.

This chain uses TRBV7-9 with TRBJ2-2, with D possibly being TRBD2 (6 bases). The CDR3 sequence is 16 residues long. V gave up 5 bases and J gave up 1 base, with 14 bases separating them. Germline V gives CDR1 SEHNR, CDR2 FQNEAQ (reference sequence). CDR3 residues: CASSQWEVENTGELFF. In nucleotides, the CDR3 is TGTGCCAGCAGCCAATGGGAGGTGGAGAACACCGGGGAGCTGTTTTTT.

As concerns this clone: Sequence at one end of the junction differs from germline and may be a read error. The chain recombines TRBV5-1 with TRBJ2-7; D not certain. CDR3 length: 15 residues. The germline gives CDR1 SGHRS, CDR2 YFSETQ. The CDR3 loop reads CASSPWTASSYKQYF. For the CDR3, the DNA is TGCGCCAGCAGCCCCTGGACGGCGAGCTCCTACAAGCAGTACTTC.

This sequence joins TRBV6-5 and TRBJ2-7; 7 bases map to TRBD1. This CDR3 has 15 amino acids. Per germline, CDR1 MNHEY and CDR2 SVGAGI. J lost 3 bases, V lost 6 bases, and 11 bases had no gene match. The CDR3 reads CASSPHDREGYEQYF. The CDR3 DNA follows: TGTGCCAGCAGCCCCCACGACAGGGAAGGCTACGAGCAGTACTTC.

The chain has TRBV29-1 and TRBJ1-3, with D possibly TRBD1 on 6 matching bases. Trimming shortened V by 5 bases and J by 0 bases, and 14 bases separated the two germline ends. Germline V gives CDR1 SQVTM, CDR2 ANQGSEA. The CDR3 totals 15 residues. CDR3 loop: CSVPLPDSSGNTIYF. Here the CDR3 DNA reads TGCAGCGTTCCCCTCCCGGACAGCTCTGGAAACACCATATATTTT.

The genes are TRBV6-5 and TRBJ2-1; D ambiguous. Trimming stripped 5 bases from V and 10 bases from J, with 12 bases between. The germline gives CDR1 MNHEY, CDR2 SVGAGI. The length of the CDR3 is 12 residues. CDR3 sequence (DNA): TGTGCCAGCAGTGTCGAGTCTGGGGAGCAGTTCTTC. Translation: CASSVESGEQFF.

V is TRBV2 and J is TRBJ2-2; no clear D gene. V lost 6 bases, J lost 9 bases, and 11 bases lay in between. The CDR3 spans 12 residues. Germline CDR1 reads SNHLY; CDR2 reads FYNNEI. The CDR3 nucleotides read TGTGCCAGCAGGTTACTCGACTGGGAGCTGTTTTTT. Protein: CASRLLDWELFF. Filled out from reference TRBV2 and TRBJ2-2, the complete variable domain reads EPEVTQTPSHQVTQMGQEVILRCVPISNHLYFYWYRQILGQKVEFLVSFYNNEISEKSEIFDDQFSVERPDGSNFTLKIRSTKLEDSAMYFCASRLLDWELFFGEGSRLTVL.

By frequency in the sample, this clone is medium-sized. The CDR3 protein is CASSPPGVAGYNEQFF. CDR3 bases: TGTGCCAGCAGCCCTCCTGGGGTAGCGGGGTACAATGAGCAGTTCTTC. The chain uses TRBV11-2 and TRBJ2-1; TRBD2 agrees at 8 bases. The V segment lost 5 bases and the J segment 4 bases; nucleotides outside the gene matches: 10. The CDR3 is made up of 16 amino acids. Germline V gene lookup returns CDR1 SGHAT and CDR2 FQNNGV.

This clone was seen a few times. The chain combines TRBV29-1 with TRBJ2-7; 10 nucleotides align to TRBD1. The germline gives CDR1 SQVTM, CDR2 ANQGSEA. The CDR3 is made up of 15 amino acids. V lost 5 bases and J lost 1; bases outside the gene matches: 8. The CDR3: CSVYGGQGTSYEQYF. The CDR3 DNA sequence: TGCAGCGTTTACGGGGGACAGGGGACGTCCTACGAGCAGTACTTC.